The 27 T cell receptor beta chains reported below all come from one sample, sequenced in a study of cytotoxic CD8 clonotypes in ibrutinib-treated CLL. Profiled with immunoSEQ multiplex PCR; TCRdb holds only in-frame clones, not every one. Found here are tens of thousands of clones, around 75% of them singletons; the top ten hold about 7.2%. The material sequenced was PBMCs, taken before ibrutinib treatment. Every receptor here comes from a human donor with chronic lymphocytic leukemia.

This sequence joins TRBV5-8 and TRBJ1-1; no definite D call. Trimming pared 2 bases from V and 1 base from J, leaving 6 bases between. CDR1 is SGHTS and CDR2 is YDEGEE in the germline V gene. The CDR3 runs to 13 residues. In DNA form, the CDR3 reads TGTGCCAGCAGCTTTGGAGGGAACACTGAAGCTTTCTTT. Translating it yields CASSFGGNTEAFF.

In its sample, this clone was seen a few times. CDR3 region: CAWRREGYEQYF. The CDR3 region has the DNA TGTGCCTGGAGAAGGGAAGGCTACGAGCAGTACTTC. The gene calls are TRBV30 and TRBJ2-7; D gene uncertain. Germline CDR1 GTSNPN, CDR2 SVGIG (reference sequence). The CDR3 loop spans 12 amino acids. Trimming stripped 3 bases from V and 3 bases from J, with 9 bases between.

The chain links TRBV7-2 to TRBJ2-4, with D perhaps assigned TRBD1 or TRBD2 (5 bases each). This CDR3 is built from 18 residues. V was clipped by 1 base and J by 0 bases, with 16 bases between them. Germline-derived CDR1 and CDR2 are SGHTA and FQGNSA. CDR3 bases: TGTGCCAGCAGCTTAGGGGAGCAAAACAGGATAGCCAAAAACATTCAGTACTTC. It encodes CASSLGEQNRIAKNIQYF.

In this sample, this clone turned up a few times. V is TRBV4-3 and J is TRBJ2-1; D gene ambiguous. V lost 4 bases and J lost 7, with 8 bases in between. There are 12 residues in the CDR3. The germline V gene has CDR1 LGHNA and CDR2 YSLEER. The CDR3 DNA reads TGCGCCAGCAGCCCCACGGGTAATGAGCAGTTCTTC. It encodes CASSPTGNEQFF.

This chain uses TRBV27 with TRBJ2-5; TRBD2 matches at 8 bases. With V trimmed by 0 bases and J by 5 bases, 11 bases remained unmatched. Germline-derived CDR1 and CDR2 are MNHEY and SMNVEV (reference sequence). The CDR3 length is 17 residues. CDR3 sequence: CASSLSRSGSLRETQYF. In DNA, the CDR3 is TGTGCCAGCAGTTTATCGCGAAGCGGGAGTCTTCGGGAGACCCAGTACTTC.

The chain links TRBV5-1 to TRBJ2-7; TRBD2 might be the D (5 bases). V was clipped by 0 bases and J by 3 bases, with 28 bases between them. In germline, CDR1 is SGHRS, CDR2 YFSETQ. This CDR3 spans 20 amino acids. The CDR3 reads CASSLASGSYPPNRLYEQYF. The CDR3 DNA follows: TGCGCCAGCAGCTTGGCCAGCGGCAGTTACCCACCAAATCGTCTCTACGAGCAGTACTTC.

The rearrangement joins TRBV7-9 to TRBJ2-2; D is uncertain. V was trimmed by 3 bases and J by 3 bases, leaving 11 bases between them. Germline V gives CDR1 SEHNR, CDR2 FQNEAQ (reference sequence). This CDR3 has 15 amino acids. In DNA form, the CDR3 reads TGTGCCAGCAGCTTCTCGGGCTCCTACACCGGGGAGCTGTTTTTT. The encoded protein is CASSFSGSYTGELFF.

This clone was seen a few times. This chain uses TRBV28 with TRBJ1-1; D is unresolved. Germline lookup yields CDR1 MDHEN and CDR2 SYDVKM. Trimming left V 3 bases short and J 6 bases short, with 11 bases between. The CDR3 extends over 13 amino acids. The CDR3 nucleotides read TGTGCCAGCAGTTTGAGCGGGGTGTCTGAAGCTTTCTTT. Translated: CASSLSGVSEAFF. The complete variable domain, with remaining parts taken from reference TRBV28 and TRBJ1-1, reads DVKVTQSSRYLVKRTGEKVFLECVQDMDHENMFWYRQDPGLGLRLIYFSYDVKMKEKGDIPEGYSVSREKKERFSLILESASTNQTSMYLCASSLSGVSEAFFGQGTRLTVV.

The chain joins TRBV7-6 to TRBJ1-1; D is possibly TRBD1 (6 bases). Germline CDR1 and CDR2: SGHVS and FNYEAQ. The germline V and J ends were trimmed by 5 bases and 0 bases, with 16 bases remaining between them. The CDR3 is made up of 16 amino acids. In DNA, the CDR3 is TGTGCCAGCAGCCCCGGAGGGGGTCTGGTGAACACTGAAGCTTTCTTT. Translating gives CASSPGGGLVNTEAFF.

The chain is built from TRBV19 and TRBJ1-1; D possibly corresponds to TRBD1 (5 bases). V lost 4 bases, J lost 0 bases, and 9 bases lay in between. This CDR3 contains 14 residues. Germline values: CDR1 LNHDA, CDR2 SQIVND (reference sequence). CDR3 region: CASSKRQMNTEAFF. In DNA, the CDR3 is TGTGCCAGTAGTAAAAGACAGATGAACACTGAAGCTTTCTTT.

This clone came up once. The V call is TRBV10-2, the J call TRBJ2-3; D is perhaps TRBD1 (6 bases). This CDR3 has 15 amino acids. Trimming took off 6 bases at V and 2 bases at J, with 15 bases between the two ends. The V gene's germline CDR1 is WSHSY and CDR2 SAAADI. Written as DNA, the CDR3 is TGCGCCAGCAGAGAAACGACAGGTTACACAGATACGCAGTATTTT. As protein: CASRETTGYTDTQYF.

The chain joins TRBV4-1 to TRBJ1-4; the D is unclear. Germline V lookup: CDR1 MGHRA, CDR2 YSYEKL. Trimming took 1 base from V and 8 from J, leaving 17 bases between them. The CDR3 totals 16 residues. For the CDR3, the DNA is TGCGCCAGCAGCCAAGTATTGGCCTTCATGGGAGAAAAACTGTTTTTT. As protein: CASSQVLAFMGEKLFF.

The chain has TRBV7-2 and TRBJ2-7; D possibly matches TRBD1 or TRBD2 (5 bases each). The CDR3 is 14 residues long. Trimming stripped 5 bases from V and 3 bases from J, with 14 bases between. Germline CDR1 is SGHTA and CDR2 is FQGNSA. This CDR3 reads CASSPSGGYYEQYF. Here the CDR3 DNA reads TGTGCCAGCAGCCCTAGTGGGGGATACTACGAGCAGTACTTC.

This rearrangement joins TRBV6-5 to TRBJ2-4; no firm D call. The germline V and J ends were trimmed by 2 bases and 0 bases, with 11 bases remaining between them. Looked up from germline, CDR1 is MNHEY and CDR2 is SVGAGI. The CDR3 loop spans 16 amino acids. CDR3 sequence reads: CASSYRPPTAKNIQYF. The CDR3 DNA sequence: TGTGCCAGCAGTTACCGGCCTCCGACAGCCAAAAACATTCAGTACTTC.

The V call is TRBV5-1, the J call TRBJ2-7, with a possible D match to TRBD1 (6 bases). The germline V gene encodes CDR1 SGHRS and CDR2 YFSETQ. This CDR3 comprises 14 residues. Trimming shortened V by 3 bases and J by 2 bases, and 12 bases separated the two germline ends. The CDR3 loop is CASSWTDRTYEQYF. The CDR3 coding sequence is TGCGCCAGCAGCTGGACGGACAGAACCTACGAGCAGTACTTC. The complete variable domain, with remaining parts taken from reference TRBV5-1 and TRBJ2-7, reads KAGVTQTPRYLIKTRGQQVTLSCSPISGHRSVSWYQQTPGQGLQFLFEYFSETQRNKGNFPGRFSGRQFSNSRSEMNVSTLELGDSALYLCASSWTDRTYEQYFGPGTRLTVT.

The table lists this clone with a count of one. This chain links TRBV20-1 with TRBJ2-1; no clear D gene. Germline loops: CDR1 DFQATT, CDR2 SNEGSKA (reference sequence). V was clipped by 4 bases and J by 8 bases, with 3 bases between them. This CDR3 spans 9 amino acids. Here the CDR3 reads CSAKDEQFF. DNA of the CDR3: TGCAGTGCTAAAGATGAGCAGTTCTTC.

The chain joins TRBV5-1 to TRBJ2-3; 8 positions match TRBD2. V shed 4 bases and J 5 bases; nucleotides not matched to a gene: 6. This CDR3 comprises 14 residues. CDR1 and CDR2 (germline): SGHRS, YFSETQ. CDR3 nucleotide sequence: TGCGCCAGCAGCCCAACTAGCGGCCTAGATACGCAGTATTTT. Translating it yields CASSPTSGLDTQYF. Full variable domain (missing parts from reference TRBV5-1 and TRBJ2-3): KAGVTQTPRYLIKTRGQQVTLSCSPISGHRSVSWYQQTPGQGLQFLFEYFSETQRNKGNFPGRFSGRQFSNSRSEMNVSTLELGDSALYLCASSPTSGLDTQYFGPGTRLTVL.

This sequence joins TRBV5-8 and TRBJ2-7; no reliable D call. The CDR3 consists of 13 residues. Between the trimmed V and J ends, which lost 2 bases and 2 bases, there was a span of 8 bases. Germline CDR1 and CDR2: SGHTS and YDEGEE. CDR3 sequence: CASSFEATYEQYF. In DNA, the CDR3 is TGTGCCAGCAGCTTCGAGGCGACCTACGAGCAGTACTTC.

This clone showed up just once. This chain's CDR3 is CASSSGGATAYNEQFF. The CDR3 DNA sequence: TGCGCCAGCAGCTCCGGGGGGGCAACGGCCTACAATGAGCAGTTCTTC. The V gene is TRBV5-1, the J gene TRBJ2-1; TRBD2 aligns across 8 bases. Looked up from germline, CDR1 is SGHRS and CDR2 is YFSETQ. The CDR3 length is 16 residues. J lost 2 bases, V lost 3 bases, and 7 bases had no gene match.

This chain links TRBV11-2 with TRBJ2-7; the D call may be TRBD1 or TRBD2 (6 bases each). V was clipped by 5 bases and J by 2 bases, with 16 bases between them. Germline values: CDR1 SGHAT, CDR2 FQNNGV. The CDR3 totals 15 residues. CDR3 region: CASSTGAGTAYEQYF. CDR3 nucleotide sequence: TGTGCCAGCAGCACGGGGGCAGGGACTGCCTACGAGCAGTACTTC.

The chain combines TRBV5-1 with TRBJ1-1; no clear D. V was pared by 0 bases and J by 7 bases, with 13 bases between. Germline lookup yields CDR1 SGHRS and CDR2 YFSETQ. CDR3 length: 14 residues. The chain's CDR3 is CASSLELSTSEAFF. For the CDR3, the DNA is TGCGCCAGCAGCTTGGAGTTGAGCACCAGTGAAGCTTTCTTT.

The chain recombines TRBV28 with TRBJ1-2; D may be TRBD1 (5 bases). Trimming left V 3 bases short and J 4 bases short, with 18 bases between. The CDR3 totals 16 residues. Germline lookup yields CDR1 MDHEN and CDR2 SYDVKM. CDR3 nucleotide sequence: TGTGCCAGCAGTTTGGCCAGGGACGGATCTTTCTATGGCTACACCTTC. This gives the protein CASSLARDGSFYGYTF.

The chain is built from TRBV10-3 and TRBJ1-5; D is ambiguous. Trimming pared 3 bases from V and 6 bases from J, leaving 15 bases between. The CDR3 covers 15 residues. From germline, CDR1 is ENHRY and CDR2 SYGVKD. Here the CDR3 DNA reads TGTGCCATCAGTGACCGGAGGACCGTTGGTCAGCCCCAGCATTTT. This translates into CAISDRRTVGQPQHF.

The CDR3 DNA is TGTGCCAGTGATTACAGGCGGTCCCTCTCTGGGGCCAACGTCCTGACTTTC. Translation gives CASDYRRSLSGANVLTF. V gene TRBV19 combines with J gene TRBJ2-6, with D possibly TRBD1 on 5 matching bases. V shed 8 bases and J shed 0 bases, with 17 bases lying between them. The CDR3 runs 17 residues. Germline V gene sequence: CDR1 LNHDA, CDR2 SQIVND (reference sequence). Using reference TRBV19 and TRBJ2-6 for the parts outside the CDR3, the full variable domain is DGGITQSPKYLFRKEGQNVTLSCEQNLNHDAMYWYRQDPGQGLRLIYYSQIVNDFQKGDIAEGYSVSREKKESFPLTVTSAQKNPTAFYLCASDYRRSLSGANVLTFGAGSRLTVL.

The rearrangement joins TRBV18 to TRBJ1-1; D remains unclear. Germline CDR1 is KGHSH and CDR2 is LQKENI. Trimming removed 5 bases at V and 5 bases at J, with 6 bases between. The CDR3 consists of 11 residues. The CDR3 DNA sequence: TGTGCCAGCTCAGGAAGGACTGAAGCTTTCTTT. As protein: CASSGRTEAFF.

This clone was seen only a few times. The chain combines TRBV6-1 with TRBJ1-2, with D perhaps TRBD1 (5 bases). V lost 1 base and J 5 bases, leaving 14 bases between the germline ends. Germline CDR1 MNHNS, CDR2 SASEGT. CDR3 size: 15 residues. The CDR3 nucleotides read TGTGCCAGCAGTGAAGGAGGCTCACGGGGGTATGGCTACACCTTC. Protein sequence: CASSEGGSRGYGYTF.

The chain is built from TRBV19 and TRBJ2-1; D may correspond to TRBD1 or TRBD2 (6 bases each). Looked up from germline, CDR1 is LNHDA and CDR2 is SQIVND (reference sequence). V was clipped by 5 bases and J by 7 bases, with 21 bases between them. There are 16 residues in the CDR3. CDR3 nucleotide sequence: TGTGCCAGTAGTCGGAGGTCAGGGGAGGCGAGGAATGAGCAGTTCTTC. Its protein product is CASSRRSGEARNEQFF.